Described below is a single T cell receptor (beta chain) sequence and its context. This sample was taken from a study of T cells in Graves' hyperthyroidism and ophthalmopathy. Newly diagnosed patients aged 18 to 65 had hyperthyroidism of under 2 months' duration. Looked up from germline, CDR1 is MGHRA and CDR2 is YSYEKL. This CDR3 is built from 16 residues. V lost 1 base, J lost 7 bases, and 13 bases stayed unmatched. RNA transcripts provided the source from which TCR beta CDR3 regions were amplified. When the TCR CDR3 underwent first-round RT-PCR, the HTBI primer set was used. TCRdb used MiXCR to reprocess the multiplex PCR reads, holding one entry per CDR3 protein. The data hold some 560,000 distinct CDR3 sequences, with about 15% observed a single time.

This sequence joins TRBV4-1 and TRBJ2-7, with 7 bases fitting TRBD1. This receptor was identified in a woman aged 40 to 49 with Graves' hyperthyroidism. The specimen was blood. CDR3 bases: TGCGCCAGCAGCCAAGGAAGGACAGGTGCCTTGGGTGAGCAGTACTTC. The encoded protein is CASSQGRTGALGEQYF.